A single T cell receptor beta chain is shown here with its context. Antigen: not known. Germline V lookup: CDR1 SGHAT, CDR2 FQNNGV. V was cut by 0 bases and J by 4 bases, with 18 bases left in between. This CDR3 is 17 amino acids long. It was about 9.4 milliliters of peripheral blood that were drawn from each donor. This sample is drawn from a study of blood T cells in healthy people across ages. Study observations and caveats: Higher diversity, along with more naive CD4+ cells, distinguished long-lived donors from aged donors.

A second 7 to 11 cycle PCR used barcoded and J-beta primers. TCRdb re-called the 5' RACE reads with MiXCR, one entry per CDR3 protein. The sample shows about 1.6 million distinct CDR3 sequences, roughly 32% of them seen only once. The rearrangement uses TRBV11-2 and TRBJ1-1, with D uncertain. The sequenced sample consisted of blood. The receptor's source is a woman in her twenties or thirties in good health. CDR3 protein: CASSLEAGPGWGTEAFF. DNA for the CDR3: TGTGCCAGCAGCTTAGAGGCAGGCCCCGGGTGGGGCACTGAAGCTTTCTTT.